A single sample gave rise to the 14 T cell receptor beta chains below, sequenced in a study of CD8 T cells in ankylosing spondylitis. TCRdb recomputed calls from the 5' RACE reads with MiXCR, one row per CDR3 protein. The sample lists some 270,000 distinct CDR3 sequences; approximately 30% were seen once. Sequenced material: blood, either unsorted or a sorted T cell fraction (not recorded which). Source of these receptors: a male donor with ankylosing spondylitis or in good health (not recorded which).

The chain links TRBV7-2 to TRBJ2-1; 8 nucleotides line up with TRBD2. Looked up from germline, CDR1 is SGHTA and CDR2 is FQGNSA. The trim removed 4 bases at V and 8 bases at J, leaving 16 bases unmatched. The CDR3 extends over 17 amino acids. The DNA for the CDR3 is TGTGCCAGCAGCTCGCATCCCAGCCTGGGCGGGGGGTATGAGCAGTTCTTC. It encodes CASSSHPSLGGGYEQFF.

CDR3 sequence reads: CASSSGGQVGMTQYF. As DNA, the CDR3 is TGTGCCAGCAGTTCAGGGGGTCAAGTGGGAATGACGCAGTATTTT. V gene TRBV7-2 combines with J gene TRBJ2-3; 7 nucleotides align to TRBD1. This CDR3 contains 15 residues. The germline V gene encodes CDR1 SGHTA and CDR2 FQGNSA. The junction had 15 bases not matched to a gene; V was cut back by 6 bases and J by 9 bases.

Only a few counts were recorded for this clonotype. The V call is TRBV25-1, the J call TRBJ2-7; D remains ambiguous. In germline, CDR1 is MGHDK, CDR2 SYGVNS. The CDR3 totals 13 residues. Trimming pared 3 bases from V and 4 bases from J, leaving 10 bases between. The CDR3 sequence: CASSDTVGYEQYF. The CDR3 bases are TGTGCCAGCAGTGATACGGTTGGGTACGAGCAGTACTTC.

The V and J genes are TRBV20-1 and TRBJ2-5; weak D call: TRBD2 (6 bases). Germline loops: CDR1 DFQATT, CDR2 SNEGSKA (reference sequence). V was cut by 3 bases and J by 5 bases, with 19 bases left in between. The CDR3 is made up of 15 amino acids. This chain's CDR3 is CSAREGGRLGETQYF. The CDR3 DNA reads as TGCAGTGCTAGGGAGGGAGGCCGGCTAGGGGAGACCCAGTACTTC.

This rearrangement joins TRBV15 to TRBJ2-3; D is possibly TRBD1 or TRBD2 (6 bases each). The CDR3 sequence is 14 residues long. Germline CDR1 and CDR2: LNHNV and YYDKDF (reference sequence). Trimming took 0 bases from V and 6 from J, leaving 10 bases between them. CDR3 bases: TGTGCCACCAGCAGAGATCGGGGGCCGGATACGCAGTATTTT. This encodes CATSRDRGPDTQYF. Drawing the rest from reference TRBV15 and TRBJ2-3, the complete variable domain is DAMVIQNPRYQVTQFGKPVTLSCSQTLNHNVMYWYQQKSSQAPKLLFHYYDKDFNNEADTPDNFQSRRPNTSFCFLDIRSPGLGDTAMYLCATSRDRGPDTQYFGPGTRLTVL.

The V call is TRBV9, the J call TRBJ2-7, with D possibly matching TRBD1 (5 bases). Germline CDR1 SGDLS, CDR2 YYNGEE. This CDR3 spans 15 amino acids. The ends were cut back, 0 bases at V and 3 bases at J, with 13 bases in the middle. The CDR3 region has the DNA TGTGCCAGCAGCGTAGGTCCAGGGTTAAACTACGAGCAGTACTTC. Translating it yields CASSVGPGLNYEQYF.

This clonotype came up a few times. This chain uses TRBV5-5 with TRBJ1-5; 7 bases agree with TRBD1. This CDR3 spans 16 amino acids. The trim removed 4 bases at V and 6 bases at J, leaving 13 bases unmatched. The germline CDR1 and CDR2 sequences are SGHKS and YYEKEE (reference sequence). CDR3 nucleotides: TGTGCCAGCAGCCTGGCCCTTGGTACAGGGGTTCAGCCCCAGCATTTT. This codes for CASSLALGTGVQPQHF.

V gene TRBV5-1 combines with J gene TRBJ2-7; D uncertain. CDR3 size: 14 residues. V was shortened by 4 bases and J by 3 bases, with 14 bases between the two germline ends. Germline CDR1 and CDR2: SGHRS and YFSETQ. The CDR3 DNA is TGCGCCAGCAGCCGCGATCGTATCAACTACGAGCAGTACTTC. This sequence encodes CASSRDRINYEQYF.

This chain connects TRBV10-1 to TRBJ2-7; 11 bases align to TRBD2. With 6 bases clipped from V and 2 bases from J, the junction kept 6 bases outside the gene matches. Germline V gives CDR1 WNHNN, CDR2 SYGVQD (reference sequence). The CDR3 is 15 residues long. This CDR3 reads CASSPALAGAYEQYF. As DNA, the CDR3 is TGCGCCAGCAGCCCGGCACTAGCGGGGGCCTACGAGCAGTACTTC.

This clonotype has just a few counts. The chain employs TRBV5-5 and TRBJ2-1, with 11 nucleotides matching TRBD2. V shed 5 bases and J 3 bases; nucleotides not matched to a gene: 4. This CDR3 is 15 amino acids long. The germline V gene encodes CDR1 SGHKS and CDR2 YYEKEE (reference sequence). In nucleotides, the CDR3 is TGTGCCAGCAGACACGGGACTAGCGGCTACAATGAGCAGTTCTTC. Translation: CASRHGTSGYNEQFF.

The rearrangement uses TRBV10-2 and TRBJ2-2; D is possibly TRBD1 (6 bases). V was clipped by 3 bases and J by 4 bases, with 15 bases between them. Germline CDR1 reads WSHSY; CDR2 reads SAAADI. The CDR3 has 16 amino acids. CDR3 amino acids: CASSEGPGALTGELFF. CDR3 coding DNA: TGCGCCAGCAGTGAAGGGCCAGGGGCCCTCACCGGGGAGCTGTTTTTT.

The rearrangement joins TRBV4-1 to TRBJ2-3, with a tentative D call TRBD2 (7 bases). CDR1 is MGHRA, CDR2 YSYEKL, per germline. This CDR3 is 16 amino acids long. The ends were cut back, 1 base at V and 4 bases at J, with 15 bases in the middle. The CDR3 DNA follows: TGCGCCAGCAGCCAAGTATCGGGGGGCCCCTCAGATACGCAGTATTTT. It is translated as CASSQVSGGPSDTQYF.

This clonotype was seen a few times. The chain couples TRBV12-3 or TRBV12-4 to TRBJ2-3; D is unresolved. This CDR3 spans 12 amino acids. With 6 bases removed from V and 6 bases from J, the gap between germline ends came to 10 bases. The CDR3 is CASRTPGDTQYF. The CDR3 DNA reads TGTGCCAGCAGGACACCCGGGGATACGCAGTATTTT.

This clonotype was counted only a few times. CDR3 nucleotides: TGTGCCAGCAGCTTAGGTGCAATCACAGATACGCAGTATTTT. Translation: CASSLGAITDTQYF. The V and J genes are TRBV11-2 and TRBJ2-3, with D unclear. Germline V gene sequence: CDR1 SGHAT, CDR2 FQNNGV. The CDR3 sequence is 14 residues long. Trimming shortened V by 1 base and J by 2 bases, and 7 bases separated the two germline ends.